The T cell receptor (beta chain) described here comes from a study of T cell repertoires in cytomegalovirus infection. Study context: Public TCR beta signatures marked donors with CMV infection and the matching HLA.

Study-wide findings and caveats: The response measured ex vivo was dominated by TCR beta clonotypes (HLA-C-restricted and CMV-specific). Cumulative public TCR beta family frequency identified carriers of CMV plus the relevant HLA.

Concerning this clonotype: Its cognate antigen is unknown.

Each CDR3 protein gets one entry after TCRdb re-called the reads with MiXCR. The table includes about 740,000 distinct CDR3 sequences, 35% detected once. The source is a human donor in good health (CMV status not recorded). Some clones in this sample may be carry-over from other donors' samples. Sequenced sample: PBMCs.

CDR3 sequence (DNA): TGCAGTGCGGGTGGGCTGCTCAATCAGCCCCAGCATTTT. As protein: CSAGGLLNQPQHF. J is TRBJ1-5 and V is TRBV20-1; D is ambiguous. The length of the CDR3 is 13 residues. Trimming removed 6 bases from V and 3 bases from J, with 12 bases in between. Germline CDR1 and CDR2: DFQATT and SNEGSKA (reference sequence).